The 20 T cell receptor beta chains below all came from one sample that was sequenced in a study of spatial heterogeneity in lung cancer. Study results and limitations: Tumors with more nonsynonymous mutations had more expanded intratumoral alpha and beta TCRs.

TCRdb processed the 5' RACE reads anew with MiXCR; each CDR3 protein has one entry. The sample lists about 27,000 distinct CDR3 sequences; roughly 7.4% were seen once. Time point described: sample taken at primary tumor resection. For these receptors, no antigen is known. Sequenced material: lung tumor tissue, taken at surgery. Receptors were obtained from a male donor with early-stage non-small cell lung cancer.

The CDR3 loop is CSARRVGQLNEKLFF. CDR3 nucleotide sequence: TGCAGTGCTAGGAGAGTCGGACAGCTTAATGAAAAACTGTTTTTT. V usage is TRBV20-1 and J usage is TRBJ1-4, with D possibly TRBD1 on 6 matching bases. Trimming pared 3 bases from V and 4 bases from J, leaving 15 bases between. The CDR3 spans 15 residues. CDR1 is DFQATT, CDR2 SNEGSKA, per germline (reference sequence).

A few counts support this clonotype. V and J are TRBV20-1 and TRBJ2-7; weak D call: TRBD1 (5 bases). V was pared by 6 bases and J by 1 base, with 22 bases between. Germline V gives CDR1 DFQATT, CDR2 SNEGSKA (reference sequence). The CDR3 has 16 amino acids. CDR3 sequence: CSATNPFGHKSYEQYF. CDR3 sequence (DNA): TGCAGTGCCACTAACCCCTTCGGACATAAGTCCTACGAGCAGTACTTC.

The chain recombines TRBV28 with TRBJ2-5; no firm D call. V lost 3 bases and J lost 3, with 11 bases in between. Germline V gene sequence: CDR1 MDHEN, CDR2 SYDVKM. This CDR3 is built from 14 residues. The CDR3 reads CASSFLGSKETQYF. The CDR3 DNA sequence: TGTGCCAGCAGTTTCCTAGGCAGTAAAGAGACCCAGTACTTC.

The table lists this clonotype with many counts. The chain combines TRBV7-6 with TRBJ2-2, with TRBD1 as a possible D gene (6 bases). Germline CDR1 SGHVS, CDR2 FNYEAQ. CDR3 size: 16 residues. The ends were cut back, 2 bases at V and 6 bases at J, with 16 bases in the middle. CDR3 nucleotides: TGTGCCAGCAGCTTACTGCCCAGGGGTCGGGCCGGGGAGCTGTTTTTT. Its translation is CASSLLPRGRAGELFF.

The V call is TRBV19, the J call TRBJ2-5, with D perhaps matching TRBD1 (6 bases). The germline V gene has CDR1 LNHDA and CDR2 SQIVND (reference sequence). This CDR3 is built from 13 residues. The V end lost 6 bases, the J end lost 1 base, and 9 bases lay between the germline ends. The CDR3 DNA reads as TGTGCCAGTAGGAGACAGGCCCAAGAGACCCAGTACTTC. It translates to CASRRQAQETQYF.

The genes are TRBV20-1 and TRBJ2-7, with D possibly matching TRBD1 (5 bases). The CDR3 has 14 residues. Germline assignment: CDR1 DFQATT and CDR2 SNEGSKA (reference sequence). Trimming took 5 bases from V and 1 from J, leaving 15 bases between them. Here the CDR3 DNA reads TGCAGTGCTGGACGGCCTTCAGGGTCCTACGAGCAGTACTTC. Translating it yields CSAGRPSGSYEQYF.

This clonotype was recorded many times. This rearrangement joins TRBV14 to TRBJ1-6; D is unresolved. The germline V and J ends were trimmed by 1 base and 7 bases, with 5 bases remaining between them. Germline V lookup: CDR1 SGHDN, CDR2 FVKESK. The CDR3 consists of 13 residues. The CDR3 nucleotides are TGTGCCAGCAGCCAAGCGGGAAATTCACCCCTCCACTTT. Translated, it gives CASSQAGNSPLHF.

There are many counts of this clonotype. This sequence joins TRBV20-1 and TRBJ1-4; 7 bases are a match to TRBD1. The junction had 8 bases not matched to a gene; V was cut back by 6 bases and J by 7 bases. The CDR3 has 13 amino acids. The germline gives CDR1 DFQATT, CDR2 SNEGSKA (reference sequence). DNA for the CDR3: TGCAGTGCGCCAGGACAGGAGGTTGAAAAACTGTTTTTT. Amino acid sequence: CSAPGQEVEKLFF.

The CDR3 coding sequence is TGTGCCAGTAGTATAGACGGGACAGGGGTCAACAATGAGCAGTTCTTC. It encodes CASSIDGTGVNNEQFF. V and J are TRBV19 and TRBJ2-1; TRBD1 matches 10 bases. Germline V gene sequence: CDR1 LNHDA, CDR2 SQIVND (reference sequence). The V segment lost 0 bases and the J segment 5 bases; nucleotides outside the gene matches: 4. There are 16 residues in the CDR3.

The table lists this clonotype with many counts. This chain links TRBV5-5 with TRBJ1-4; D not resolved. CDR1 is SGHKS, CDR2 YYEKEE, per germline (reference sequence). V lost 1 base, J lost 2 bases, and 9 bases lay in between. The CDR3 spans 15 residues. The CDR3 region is CASSLNSATNEKLFF. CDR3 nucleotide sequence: TGTGCCAGCAGCTTGAATTCAGCGACTAATGAAAAACTGTTTTTT.

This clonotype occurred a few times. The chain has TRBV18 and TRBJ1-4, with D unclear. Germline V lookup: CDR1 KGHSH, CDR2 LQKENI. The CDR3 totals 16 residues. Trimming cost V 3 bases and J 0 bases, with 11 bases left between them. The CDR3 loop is CASSPFQASTNEKLFF. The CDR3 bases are TGTGCCAGCTCACCTTTCCAGGCATCAACTAATGAAAAACTGTTTTTT.

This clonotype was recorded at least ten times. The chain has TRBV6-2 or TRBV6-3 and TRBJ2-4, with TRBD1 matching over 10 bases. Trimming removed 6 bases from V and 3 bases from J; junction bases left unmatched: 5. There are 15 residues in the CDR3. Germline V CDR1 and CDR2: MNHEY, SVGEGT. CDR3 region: CASRRQGAGKNIQYF. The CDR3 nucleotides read TGTGCCAGCAGGCGACAGGGGGCTGGCAAAAACATTCAGTACTTC.

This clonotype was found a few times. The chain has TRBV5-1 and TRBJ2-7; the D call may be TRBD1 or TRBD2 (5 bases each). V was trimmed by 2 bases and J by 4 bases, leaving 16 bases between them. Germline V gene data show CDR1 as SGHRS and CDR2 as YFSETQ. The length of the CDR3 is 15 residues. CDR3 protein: CASSFLRGQEYEQYF. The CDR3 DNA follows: TGCGCCAGCAGCTTCTTACGGGGCCAGGAGTACGAGCAGTACTTC.

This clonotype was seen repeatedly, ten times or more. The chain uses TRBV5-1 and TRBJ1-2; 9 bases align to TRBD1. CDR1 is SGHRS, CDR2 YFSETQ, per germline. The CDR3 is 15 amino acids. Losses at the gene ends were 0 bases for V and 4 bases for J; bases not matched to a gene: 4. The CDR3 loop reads CASSLVTGGGYGYTF. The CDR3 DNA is TGCGCCAGCAGCTTGGTTACAGGGGGCGGCTATGGCTACACCTTC.

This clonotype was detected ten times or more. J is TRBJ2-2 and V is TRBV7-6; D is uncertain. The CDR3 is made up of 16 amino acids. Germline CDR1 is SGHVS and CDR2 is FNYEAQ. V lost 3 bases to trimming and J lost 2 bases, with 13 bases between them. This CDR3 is CASSFPKYGNTGELFF. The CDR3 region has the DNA TGTGCCAGCAGCTTCCCTAAGTACGGCAACACCGGGGAGCTGTTTTTT.

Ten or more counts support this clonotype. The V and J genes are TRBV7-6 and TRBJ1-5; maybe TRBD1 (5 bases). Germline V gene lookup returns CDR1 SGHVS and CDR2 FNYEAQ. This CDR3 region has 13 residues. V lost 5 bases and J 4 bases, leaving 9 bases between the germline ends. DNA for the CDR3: TGTGCCAGCAGCCCACAGGAGAATCAGCCCCAGCATTTT. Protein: CASSPQENQPQHF.

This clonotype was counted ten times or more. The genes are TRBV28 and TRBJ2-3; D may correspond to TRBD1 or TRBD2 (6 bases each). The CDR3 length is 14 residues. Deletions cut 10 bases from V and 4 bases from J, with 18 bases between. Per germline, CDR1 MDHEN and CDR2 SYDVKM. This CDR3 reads CATLRTGTSDTQYF. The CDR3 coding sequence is TGTGCCACCCTAAGAACAGGGACTTCAGATACGCAGTATTTT.

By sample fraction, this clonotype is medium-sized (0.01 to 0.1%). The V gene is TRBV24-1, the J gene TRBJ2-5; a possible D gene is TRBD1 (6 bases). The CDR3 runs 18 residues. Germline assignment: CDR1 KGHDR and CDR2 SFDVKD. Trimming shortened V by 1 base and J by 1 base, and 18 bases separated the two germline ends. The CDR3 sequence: CATSDFPCDRTVQETQYF. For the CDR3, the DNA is TGTGCCACCAGTGATTTCCCATGCGACCGGACAGTCCAAGAGACCCAGTACTTC.

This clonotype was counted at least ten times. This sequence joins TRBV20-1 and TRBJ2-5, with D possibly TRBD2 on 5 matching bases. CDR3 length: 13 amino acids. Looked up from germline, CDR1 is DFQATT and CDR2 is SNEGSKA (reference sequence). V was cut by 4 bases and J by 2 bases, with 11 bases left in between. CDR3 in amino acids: CSAMRELQETQYF. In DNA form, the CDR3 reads TGCAGTGCTATGAGGGAACTGCAAGAGACCCAGTACTTC.

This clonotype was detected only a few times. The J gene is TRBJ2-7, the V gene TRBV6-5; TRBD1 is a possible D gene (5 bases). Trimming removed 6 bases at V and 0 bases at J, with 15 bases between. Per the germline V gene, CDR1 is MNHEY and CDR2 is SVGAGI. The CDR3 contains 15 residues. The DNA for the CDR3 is TGTGCCAGCAGAGTCGACAGAGACATCTCCTACGAGCAGTACTTC. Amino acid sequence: CASRVDRDISYEQYF.